This record looks at one TCR beta chain sequence and its context. No antigen is known for it. Repertoires were generated with immunoSEQ multiplex PCR, while TCRdb's copy carries only in-frame clones and drops some. Among 85,000 to 100,000 clones listed, 80% were seen once. Germline loops: CDR1 SGHTS, CDR2 YDEGEE. CDR3 length: 13 residues. Trimming shortened V by 0 bases and J by 6 bases, and 7 bases separated the two germline ends. The sort gate was single viable CD3+CD4+CD8-CD45RO+ cells for memory CD4+ T cells. The data were obtained in a study of memory CD4+ T cells and cytomegalovirus serostatus. Overall study context: Of the healthy Belgian adults, several were CMV seropositive and about 24 seronegative.

Study results and limitations: The CMV-associated TCR signature appears largely within the CD4+ memory repertoire.

Specimen: memory CD4+ T cells from blood. The TCR was taken from an adult in good health and CMV-seropositive. The rearrangement links TRBV5-8 to TRBJ1-5; D call uncertain. The CDR3 coding sequence is TGTGCCAGCAGCTTGGAGGAGGCTCAGCCCCAGCATTTT. It yields the protein CASSLEEAQPQHF.